This T cell receptor beta chain originates from a study of OX40 agonist ivuxolimab in advanced cancers. As for the study in general: Aged 23 to 79 with a mean of about 60 years, they were around 85% male. Findings of the study overall: In the 0.1-3.0 mg/kg groups, partial responders showed among the lowest expansion. At 0.1 to 3.0 mg/kg and by week 6, CD4+ and CD8+ T cells in the blood had expanded clonally.

The timepoints at which blood was sampled were baseline, cycle 4 day 1, and cycle 7 day 1. The V gene lost 0 bases and the J gene lost 5 bases, with 19 bases spanning the gap. Germline V gene data show CDR1 as LGHNA and CDR2 as YNFKEQ. The CDR3 is 18 amino acids. To note about this clone: The target antigen is unknown.

TCRdb's table, derived via immunoSEQ multiplex PCR, lists solely in-frame clones and lacks some. The profile shows 55,000 to 90,000 clones, more than 80% of them singletons. The rearrangement uses TRBV4-2 and TRBJ2-2; no firm D call. The source is an adult with an advanced solid tumor such as melanoma, head and neck, liver or kidney cancer. Sequencing was performed on CD4+ or CD8+ T cells sorted from blood, taken in a trial of the OX40 agonist ivuxolimab. CDR3 DNA sequence: TGTGCCAGCAGCCAAGATTTTAGCTTGGGGTCCGGGACCGGGGAGCTGTTTTTT. Translation: CASSQDFSLGSGTGELFF.